What follows are 20 T cell receptor beta chains derived from one specimen sequenced in a study of blood T cell repertoires in COVID-19. Produced via immunoSEQ multiplex PCR; TCRdb's table is partial and in-frame only. The table has 250,000 to 300,000 clones, about 80% seen once. Sequenced: peripheral blood. These receptor sequences come from a woman over 75 with acute or convalescent COVID-19.

The chain links TRBV7-2 to TRBJ1-1; the D is unclear. The germline CDR1 and CDR2 sequences are SGHTA and FQGNSA. The CDR3 spans 13 residues. V was shortened by 4 bases and J by 1 base, with 7 bases between the two germline ends. DNA of the CDR3: TGTGCCAGCAGCTCTTCGGGGAACACTGAAGCTTTCTTT. Protein product: CASSSSGNTEAFF.

The V gene is TRBV7-9, the J gene TRBJ2-1, with TRBD2 matching 8 bases. CDR3 length: 15 amino acids. V was pared by 5 bases and J by 1 base, with 4 bases of the junction left unmatched. Germline V gives CDR1 SEHNR, CDR2 FQNEAQ (reference sequence). The CDR3 reads CASSPGGGSYNEQFF. The CDR3 bases are TGTGCCAGCAGCCCCGGGGGGGGGTCCTACAATGAGCAGTTCTTC. Based on the CDR3 plus reference TRBV7-9 and TRBJ2-1, the full variable domain is DTGVSQNPRHKITKRGQNVTFRCDPISEHNRLYWYRQTLGQGPEFLTYFQNEAQLEKSRLLSDRFSAERPKGSFSTLEIQRTEQGDSAMYLCASSPGGGSYNEQFFGPGTRLTVL.

This chain links TRBV29-1 with TRBJ1-2; 8 bases are shared with TRBD1. The CDR3 spans 14 residues. The germline V gene has CDR1 SQVTM and CDR2 ANQGSEA. Unmatched junction bases numbered 9, after V lost 4 bases and J lost 5 bases. CDR3 amino acids: CSVGRTGNTYGYTF. As DNA, the CDR3 is TGCAGCGTTGGCCGGACAGGGAATACATATGGCTACACCTTC.

The V call is TRBV2, the J call TRBJ1-3; perhaps TRBD1 as D (5 bases). This CDR3 is built from 12 residues. Deletions cut 6 bases from V and 6 bases from J, with 9 bases between. CDR1 is SNHLY and CDR2 is FYNNEI in the germline V gene. The CDR3: CASSRVPNTIYF. The CDR3 DNA is TGTGCCAGCAGCAGGGTTCCAAACACCATATATTTT.

The J gene is TRBJ2-1, the V gene TRBV2; 15 positions agree with TRBD2. Trimming removed 5 bases from V and 0 bases from J; junction bases left unmatched: 11. CDR1 SNHLY and CDR2 FYNNEI come from the germline V gene. This CDR3 has 20 residues. The CDR3 nucleotides read TGTGCCAGCAGTTCACCGGGACTAGCGGGGGGTATCAGCTCCTACAATGAGCAGTTCTTC. Amino acids: CASSSPGLAGGISSYNEQFF.

This chain connects TRBV5-1 to TRBJ1-2; D unresolved. Germline loops: CDR1 SGHRS, CDR2 YFSETQ. The V end was cut by 1 base, the J end by 4 bases, with 8 bases between. The CDR3 totals 13 residues. CDR3 sequence (DNA): TGCGCCAGCAGCTTGTCAGTCCGCTATGGCTACACCTTC. Translating it yields CASSLSVRYGYTF.

The V and J genes are TRBV13 and TRBJ2-7; 9 bases align to TRBD2. The CDR3 has 14 residues. Germline V gene sequence: CDR1 PRHDT, CDR2 FYEKMQ (reference sequence). Trimming took 5 bases from V and 2 from J; bases not matched to a gene: 4. CDR3 residues: CASSDSGGTYEQYF. In DNA, the CDR3 is TGTGCCAGCAGCGATAGCGGGGGCACCTACGAGCAGTACTTC.

The count of this clone is one. The V call is TRBV11-1, the J call TRBJ2-2; D ambiguous. Germline CDR1 is SGHAT and CDR2 is FQDESV (reference sequence). Trimming removed 5 bases from V and 7 bases from J, with 14 bases in between. The CDR3 contains 14 residues. CDR3 amino acids: CASSPPISGGELFF. CDR3 sequence (DNA): TGTGCCAGCAGCCCACCCATTTCGGGCGGGGAGCTGTTTTTT. Based on the CDR3 plus reference TRBV11-1 and TRBJ2-2, the full variable domain is EAEVAQSPRYKITEKSQAVAFWCDPISGHATLYWYRQILGQGPELLVQFQDESVVDDSQLPKDRFSAERLKGVDSTLKIQPAELGDSAMYLCASSPPISGGELFFGEGSRLTVL.

The V call is TRBV21-1, the J call TRBJ2-7; the table's D call TRBD1 went unverified against the DNA. TRBV21-1 is shown as a pseudogene. The CDR3 length is 15 residues. CDR3 protein: CASSNDSLYSYEQYF. The CDR3 DNA sequence: TGTGCCAGCAGCAACGACAGTCTATACTCCTACGAGCAGTACTTC.

The chain combines TRBV6-5 with TRBJ2-7; tentatively, D is TRBD1 (5 bases). Trimming removed 6 bases at V and 5 bases at J, with 14 bases between. The germline V gene has CDR1 MNHEY and CDR2 SVGAGI. The CDR3 extends over 13 amino acids. CDR3 region: CASRPPMDNEQYF. DNA of the CDR3: TGTGCCAGCAGGCCACCCATGGACAACGAGCAGTACTTC.

V is TRBV5-1 and J is TRBJ1-4; TRBD1 agrees at 7 bases. With V trimmed by 1 base and J by 8 bases, 8 bases remained unmatched. Germline V gene sequence: CDR1 SGHRS, CDR2 YFSETQ. This CDR3 spans 15 amino acids. The CDR3 nucleotides read TGCGCCAGCAGCTTGTCCGACAGGGTGATGGAAAAACTGTTTTTT. It yields the protein CASSLSDRVMEKLFF.

The rearrangement joins TRBV5-6 to TRBJ2-2; 9 bases are a match to TRBD2. The V gene end was trimmed by 0 bases and the J gene end by 7 bases; junction bases not matched to a gene: 10. The germline V gene has CDR1 SGHDT and CDR2 YYEEEE. This CDR3 comprises 17 residues. The CDR3 sequence: CASSLAGSGSENGELFF. The CDR3 DNA sequence: TGTGCCAGCAGCTTGGCGGGTAGCGGGAGTGAAAACGGGGAGCTGTTTTTT.

The chain is built from TRBV9 and TRBJ2-5; no clear D gene. Germline lookup yields CDR1 SGDLS and CDR2 YYNGEE. The CDR3 covers 14 residues. Trimming removed 4 bases at V and 2 bases at J, with 12 bases between. The CDR3 sequence: CASSPPRRQETQYF. The CDR3 nucleotides read TGTGCCAGCAGCCCACCCCGGCGGCAAGAGACCCAGTACTTC.

The rearrangement uses TRBV27 and TRBJ1-2, with D possibly matching TRBD1 (6 bases). The CDR3 extends over 15 amino acids. The ends were cut back, 2 bases at V and 7 bases at J, with 17 bases in the middle. Germline V gene data show CDR1 as MNHEY and CDR2 as SMNVEV (reference sequence). CDR3 residues: CASSLEGPTGFGYTF. CDR3 bases: TGTGCCAGCAGTTTAGAGGGCCCCACAGGGTTTGGCTACACCTTC.

The chain employs TRBV5-1 and TRBJ2-7; 7 bases map to TRBD1. Per the germline V gene, CDR1 is SGHRS and CDR2 is YFSETQ. The CDR3 length is 14 residues. V was pared by 3 bases and J by 7 bases, with 10 bases of the junction left unmatched. The CDR3: CASSSRQGSREQYF. The CDR3 coding sequence is TGCGCCAGCAGCTCGCGACAGGGTTCCCGTGAGCAGTACTTC.

The chain carries TRBV27 and TRBJ2-3, with 7 bases matching TRBD2. This CDR3 is 19 amino acids long. J gave up 2 bases and V 3 bases, and 17 bases lay outside the gene matches. CDR1 is MNHEY and CDR2 is SMNVEV in the germline V gene (reference sequence). CDR3 loop: CASSFRTRPLKLNTDTQYF. CDR3 nucleotide sequence: TGTGCCAGCAGTTTCAGGACTAGGCCCCTAAAGCTCAACACAGATACGCAGTATTTT.

A note on this clone: Relative to the germline gene, one junction end is altered; a read error may explain this. The V and J genes are TRBV10-3 and TRBJ1-2; TRBD1 matches 7 bases. This CDR3 is built from 14 residues. In germline, CDR1 is ENHRY, CDR2 SYGVKD. The CDR3 region is CAISGGQVLYSYTF. The CDR3 DNA sequence: TGTGCCATCAGTGGTGGACAGGTTCTCTATAGCTACACCTTC.

The CDR3 nucleotides are TGTGCCAGTAGAACCCTCAATCGACTAGTTCCGTTGTGGTACGAGCAGTACTTC. It encodes CASRTLNRLVPLWYEQYF. V is TRBV19 and J is TRBJ2-7; D perhaps matches TRBD2 (6 bases). CDR3 length: 18 residues. In germline, CDR1 is LNHDA, CDR2 SQIVND (reference sequence). V was clipped by 6 bases and J by 4 bases, with 28 bases between them.

This chain uses TRBV5-6 with TRBJ2-3; 7 bases map to TRBD1. This CDR3 has 14 amino acids. With 3 bases clipped from V and 6 bases from J, the junction kept 7 bases outside the gene matches. Germline values: CDR1 SGHDT, CDR2 YYEEEE. The CDR3 protein is CASSSGTAIDTQYF. In nucleotides, the CDR3 is TGTGCCAGCAGCTCCGGGACAGCCATCGATACGCAGTATTTT.

The chain links TRBV5-4 to TRBJ1-4, with a weak D call TRBD1 (6 bases). Germline V gene sequence: CDR1 SGHNT, CDR2 YYREEE (reference sequence). The V and J ends lost 4 bases and 3 bases respectively, with 13 bases between them. This CDR3 region has 15 residues. CDR3 region: CASSLGQSSNEKLFF. CDR3 nucleotide sequence: TGTGCCAGCAGCCTAGGACAGTCTTCTAATGAAAAACTGTTTTTT.